The 23 T cell receptor beta chains below come from one sample, sequenced in a study of T-cell memory formation after mild COVID-19. TCRdb processed the 5' RACE reads anew with MiXCR; each CDR3 protein has one entry. The repertoire holds around 410,000 distinct CDR3 sequences, with roughly a quarter as singletons. Sequencing was performed on PBMCs or a T cell subset sorted from them (not recorded which). These receptors were obtained from an adult woman who had mild COVID-19 (a few samples of this study predate the infection). Cell type and time point are not known.

This clonotype has only a few counts. This sequence joins TRBV10-3 and TRBJ2-7; D is unclear. CDR1 and CDR2 (germline): ENHRY, SYGVKD. Trimming stripped 0 bases from V and 3 bases from J, with 12 bases between. The CDR3 loop spans 15 amino acids. CDR3 nucleotides: TGTGCCATCAGTGAGTCTTTAAGTGTAAACTACGAGCAGTACTTC. This gives the protein CAISESLSVNYEQYF.

V usage is TRBV7-8 and J usage is TRBJ2-1; D may be TRBD1 (6 bases). V was cut by 4 bases and J by 7 bases, with 23 bases left in between. This CDR3 region has 17 residues. CDR1 and CDR2 (germline): SGHVS, FQNEAQ. The chain's CDR3 is CASSWGLWVLWGNEQFF. The CDR3 DNA follows: TGTGCCAGCAGCTGGGGGCTATGGGTACTATGGGGTAATGAGCAGTTCTTC.

The chain links TRBV27 to TRBJ1-6; maybe TRBD1 (5 bases). V lost 1 base and J lost 0, with 16 bases in between. Germline V CDR1 and CDR2: MNHEY, SMNVEV (reference sequence). The CDR3 sequence is 19 residues long. The CDR3 protein is CASSLWGKTLSSYNSPLHF. The CDR3 DNA sequence: TGTGCCAGCAGTTTATGGGGGAAAACTTTAAGCTCCTATAATTCACCCCTCCACTTT.

The chain employs TRBV9 and TRBJ2-7; 7 bases fit TRBD2. Looked up from germline, CDR1 is SGDLS and CDR2 is YYNGEE. The trim removed 4 bases at V and 0 bases at J, leaving 4 bases unmatched. This CDR3 has 14 amino acids. CDR3 DNA: TGTGCCAGCAGCCCTAGCGGAAACTCCTACGAGCAGTACTTC. It codes for CASSPSGNSYEQYF.

The CDR3 bases are TGCGCCAGCAGCTTGGGACAGGGATTTTCTCTAGCCAAAAACATTCAGTACTTC. This translates into CASSLGQGFSLAKNIQYF. The chain couples TRBV5-1 to TRBJ2-4; 7 bases are shared with TRBD1. After removal of 0 bases from V and 0 bases from J, the junction contained 9 bases not matched to a gene. The CDR3 covers 18 residues. Germline values: CDR1 SGHRS, CDR2 YFSETQ.

The sample holds many counts of this clonotype. The chain employs TRBV12-3 or TRBV12-4 and TRBJ2-3, with 10 bases lining up with TRBD2. The CDR3 is made up of 15 amino acids. Losses at the gene ends were 4 bases for V and 4 bases for J; bases not matched to a gene: 5. The CDR3 region is CASSSGLAGADTQYF. DNA for the CDR3: TGTGCCAGCAGTTCAGGCCTAGCGGGGGCAGATACGCAGTATTTT.

The chain couples TRBV29-1 to TRBJ2-7; 8 bases agree with TRBD2. Germline CDR1 reads SQVTM; CDR2 reads ANQGSEA. The CDR3 covers 14 residues. V shed 1 base and J 3 bases; nucleotides not matched to a gene: 5. CDR3 sequence: CSVEGSGNFYEQYF. Here the CDR3 DNA reads TGCAGCGTTGAAGGTAGCGGGAACTTCTACGAGCAGTACTTC.

The CDR3 region is CASSQSVSSGANVLTF. The DNA for the CDR3 is TGCGCCAGCAGCCAAAGTGTGAGCTCTGGGGCCAACGTCCTGACTTTC. V gene TRBV4-1 combines with J gene TRBJ2-6; D unresolved. The V end lost 2 bases, the J end lost 0 bases, and 8 bases lay between the germline ends. Germline lookup yields CDR1 MGHRA and CDR2 YSYEKL. The CDR3 is 16 amino acids.

The J gene is TRBJ1-5, the V gene TRBV5-1; a weak D match, TRBD1 (5 bases). The ends were cut back, 4 bases at V and 3 bases at J, with 11 bases in the middle. CDR1 is SGHRS, CDR2 YFSETQ, per germline. This CDR3 is built from 14 residues. The CDR3 DNA reads TGCGCCAGCAGCATCGGGGGGACCAATCAGCCCCAGCATTTT. It encodes CASSIGGTNQPQHF.

The chain uses TRBV12-3 or TRBV12-4 and TRBJ2-1, with D perhaps matching TRBD2 (6 bases). This CDR3 is 16 amino acids long. V lost 3 bases and J 4 bases, leaving 16 bases between the germline ends. The CDR3 bases are TGTGCCAGCAGTTTCGGGGTTGGGGGGACGTACAATGAGCAGTTCTTC. This encodes CASSFGVGGTYNEQFF.

This clonotype was seen a handful of times. The chain uses TRBV29-1 and TRBJ1-1; D remains ambiguous. Germline V gene lookup returns CDR1 SQVTM and CDR2 ANQGSEA. The CDR3 is 12 residues long. Between the trimmed V and J ends, which lost 5 bases and 0 bases, there was a span of 7 bases. DNA for the CDR3: TGCAGCGTTCGGGGAATGAACACTGAAGCTTTCTTT. This gives the protein CSVRGMNTEAFF.

The V and J genes are TRBV10-3 and TRBJ1-1; D not resolved. The CDR3 is 13 residues long. The germline V and J ends were trimmed by 5 bases and 3 bases, with 10 bases remaining between them. CDR1 and CDR2 (germline): ENHRY, SYGVKD. This chain's CDR3 is CAISLGGYTEAFF. Here the CDR3 DNA reads TGTGCCATCAGTCTTGGCGGATACACTGAAGCTTTCTTT.

A few counts support this clonotype. The gene calls are TRBV2 and TRBJ1-2; D is perhaps TRBD1 (6 bases). V was shortened by 10 bases and J by 2 bases, with 20 bases between the two germline ends. CDR3 length: 15 residues. The germline V gene encodes CDR1 SNHLY and CDR2 FYNNEI. CDR3: CATRQDRNINYGYTF. The DNA of the CDR3 is TGTGCCACCCGACAGGACAGAAACATAAACTATGGCTACACCTTC.

The chain combines TRBV9 with TRBJ2-1; 9 nucleotides match TRBD2. The CDR3 sequence is 13 residues long. The V gene's germline CDR1 is SGDLS and CDR2 YYNGEE. Trimming removed 4 bases from V and 8 bases from J; junction bases left unmatched: 4. In DNA, the CDR3 is TGTGCCAGCAGCCCGACTAGCGGCTATGAGCAGTTCTTC. This gives the protein CASSPTSGYEQFF.

In this sample, this clonotype turned up a few times. The rearrangement links TRBV19 to TRBJ1-5; no definite D call. Germline-derived CDR1 and CDR2 are LNHDA and SQIVND (reference sequence). This CDR3 region has 12 residues. V gave up 3 bases and J gave up 2 bases, with 2 bases separating them. The CDR3 sequence: CASSIRNQPQHF. CDR3 bases: TGTGCCAGTAGTATCCGCAATCAGCCCCAGCATTTT.

V and J are TRBV9 and TRBJ2-7; TRBD2 might be the D (5 bases). The CDR3 is made up of 15 amino acids. Germline CDR1 and CDR2: SGDLS and YYNGEE. Trimming took off 4 bases at V and 2 bases at J, with 16 bases between the two ends. CDR3 in amino acids: CASSQDFGRTYEQYF. As DNA, the CDR3 is TGTGCCAGCAGCCAGGACTTTGGCCGTACCTACGAGCAGTACTTC.

The J gene is TRBJ1-1, the V gene TRBV21-1. TRBV21-1 is annotated as a pseudogene. The CDR3 consists of 14 residues. The CDR3 sequence is CASSKEQILYVAFF. The CDR3 nucleotides read TGTGCCAGCAGCAAAGAACAGATTTTGTACGTAGCTTTCTTT.

This chain uses TRBV7-2 with TRBJ1-5; no clear D gene. Germline V lookup: CDR1 SGHTA, CDR2 FQGNSA. The CDR3 extends over 14 amino acids. V was pared by 2 bases and J by 4 bases, with 9 bases between. This chain's CDR3 is CASSLSPLNQPQHF. As DNA, the CDR3 is TGTGCCAGCAGCTTATCACCGTTGAATCAGCCCCAGCATTTT. Filled out from reference TRBV7-2 and TRBJ1-5, the complete variable domain reads GAGVSQSPSNKVTEKGKDVELRCDPISGHTALYWYRQSLGQGLEFLIYFQGNSAPDKSGLPSDRFSAERTGGSVSTLTIQRTQQEDSAVYLCASSLSPLNQPQHFGDGTRLSIL.

The genes are TRBV12-3 or TRBV12-4 and TRBJ1-6, with unresolved D. V was shortened by 1 base and J by 7 bases, with 8 bases between the two germline ends. This CDR3 comprises 14 residues. The CDR3 is CASSLGPINSPLHF. The CDR3, as DNA: TGTGCCAGCAGTTTAGGCCCGATCAATTCACCCCTCCACTTT.

This clonotype was found a few times. J is TRBJ1-2 and V is TRBV7-9; D gene unclear. The germline CDR1 and CDR2 sequences are SEHNR and FQNEAQ (reference sequence). This CDR3 is built from 12 residues. Trimming stripped 3 bases from V and 7 bases from J, with 9 bases between. CDR3 coding DNA: TGTGCCAGCAGCTTTTCCCCGGCTGGCTACACCTTC. It is translated as CASSFSPAGYTF.

The chain has TRBV12-3 or TRBV12-4 and TRBJ1-4, with D possibly matching TRBD1 (5 bases). The V and J ends lost 5 bases and 5 bases respectively, with 21 bases between them. The CDR3 is 17 residues long. CDR3 amino acids: CASSRGPRGRRNEKLFF. The CDR3, as DNA: TGTGCCAGCAGTCGGGGCCCACGTGGGCGCCGGAATGAAAAACTGTTTTTT.

The CDR3 here is CASSLMGPGNSPLHF. The DNA of the CDR3 is TGCGCCAGCAGCTTGATGGGGCCTGGGAACTCACCCCTCCACTTT. This chain joins TRBV5-1 and TRBJ1-6, with a weak D call TRBD1 (5 bases). Germline values: CDR1 SGHRS, CDR2 YFSETQ. Trimming took off 1 base at V and 10 bases at J, with 15 bases between the two ends. The CDR3 totals 15 residues. Full variable domain (outside the CDR3, taken from reference TRBV5-1 and TRBJ1-6): KAGVTQTPRYLIKTRGQQVTLSCSPISGHRSVSWYQQTPGQGLQFLFEYFSETQRNKGNFPGRFSGRQFSNSRSEMNVSTLELGDSALYLCASSLMGPGNSPLHFGNGTRLTVT.

This clonotype was detected only a few times. The V call is TRBV19, the J call TRBJ1-2, with D hard to call. V lost 7 bases and J lost 5, with 17 bases in between. CDR1 and CDR2 from the germline V gene are LNHDA and SQIVND (reference sequence). The CDR3 runs 14 residues. CDR3 residues: CASNALGSPYGYTF. CDR3 sequence (DNA): TGTGCCAGTAACGCACTGGGCTCTCCATATGGCTACACCTTC. The whole variable domain, filled in from reference TRBV19 and TRBJ1-2, reads DGGITQSPKYLFRKEGQNVTLSCEQNLNHDAMYWYRQDPGQGLRLIYYSQIVNDFQKGDIAEGYSVSREKKESFPLTVTSAQKNPTAFYLCASNALGSPYGYTFGSGTRLTVV.